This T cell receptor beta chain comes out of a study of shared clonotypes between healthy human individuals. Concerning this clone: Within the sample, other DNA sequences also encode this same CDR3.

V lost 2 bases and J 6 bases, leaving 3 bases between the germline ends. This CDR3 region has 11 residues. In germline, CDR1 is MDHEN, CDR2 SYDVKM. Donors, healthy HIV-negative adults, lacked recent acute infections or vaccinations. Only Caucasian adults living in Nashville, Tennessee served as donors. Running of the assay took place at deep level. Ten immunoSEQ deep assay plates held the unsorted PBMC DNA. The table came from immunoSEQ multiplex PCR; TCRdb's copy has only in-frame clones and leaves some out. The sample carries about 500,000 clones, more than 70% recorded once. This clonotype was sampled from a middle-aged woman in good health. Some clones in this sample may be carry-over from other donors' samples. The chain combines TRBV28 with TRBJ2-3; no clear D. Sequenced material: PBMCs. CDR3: CASSLRDTQYF. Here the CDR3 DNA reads TGTGCCAGCAGTTTAAGGGATACGCAGTATTTT.